This TCR beta chain was recovered during a study of blood T cell repertoires in COVID-19 (dated by TCRdb to 2019 to 2021). With respect to the entire study: Samples covering the acute and convalescent phases of COVID-19 were provided by collaborators in the United States, Italy and Spain. The material from the prospective study consisted of cDNA or gDNA derived from T cells, B-cell-depleted T cells, or PBMCs. The dataset comprised deeply sampled blood TCRbeta repertoires from subjects exposed to, actively infected with, or recovered from COVID-19. The repertoires were released in a freely available public database intended as a resource for research on the immune response to SARS-CoV-2. Samples were obtained from the ongoing ImmuneRACE study (first 160 participants) and from 1,200 or so subjects provided by 6 global collaborators. Sample metadata almost always included a de-identified subject ID, COVID-19 status, age in years and sex. Where HLA class I and class II types were available, the types were taken from metadata supplied by the sample provider, not from assay-based typing.

Taken from the germline V gene, the CDR1 and CDR2 loops are SGHRS and YFSETQ. Germline trimming amounts to 2 bases on V and 4 bases on J, with 6 as the count of junction bases outside the gene matches. The CDR3, cysteine through phenylalanine, is 15 amino acids long. Of the read, only the CDR3 DNA is kept; its 45 bases are in frame from base 1. One collaborating source in Seattle enrolled patients while the patients were actively infected and followed the patients over time throughout the course of disease. Each collaborating institution followed its own protocols to collect whole blood in K2EDTA tubes. For TCRbeta analysis, collaborator samples were shipped as frozen whole blood, as isolated PBMCs, or as DNA extracted from either sample type. What the authors observed across the whole study: How much clinical and demographic metadata was included differed by source and by participant, and the metadata was provided uncurated.

This clone was counted once. The antigen this receptor binds is unknown. The input lacks base qualities; no much larger clone sits a single base away. The immunoSEQ Assay, a bias-controlled multiplex PCR, was used to amplify TCRbeta CDR3 regions from genomic DNA. In the source study's methods: Nucleated cell counts per sample were estimated from amplification of reference gene primers within the assay. Sequence reads were collapsed and filtered to measure the absolute abundance of every unique TCRbeta CDR3 rearrangement. For each sample, productive Simpson clonality was calculated as the square root of Simpson's diversity index across productive rearrangements. As stored in TCRdb, this immuneACCESS dataset retains in-frame rearrangements with V and J assigned. A fraction of the clones does not appear; measured against another copy, unresolved V genes explain less than half of the discrepancy, and the remainder lacks a known reason. D and trimming were read from the DNA, whereas the V and J calls and clone size are those reported in that table. Counted in this sample were some 500,000 clones; roughly nine tenths of them appeared once. Under 8.5% of the sample comes from the top ten.

Recombination linked TRBV5-1 to TRBJ2-7, and 10 junction bases match TRBD2. The sample comprised peripheral blood. The origin of this receptor is a woman in her forties or fifties with COVID-19, enrolled during active disease. The DNA is TGCGCCAGCAGCTTCAATGGACTAGCGGCGTACGAGCAGTACTTC. This codes for CASSFNGLAAYEQYF.